This T cell receptor beta chain was found in a study of cytotoxic CD8 clonotypes in ibrutinib-treated CLL (dated by TCRdb to the early 2020s). General notes on the study: The cohort included roughly 15 treatment-naive and about a dozen relapsed/refractory patients; some 18 were IGHV unmutated. Cryopreserved peripheral blood mononuclear cells were obtained before treatment, at response, and at either sustained remission or disease progression. Every sample from remission and from progressive disease was obtained while the patients were still on ibrutinib. Partial responses were observed in 24 patients and complete responses in 2; after a median follow-up of around 68 months, remission was maintained in 15 or so patients and progression was observed in approximately 12. The response samples were drawn at a median of approximately 11 months into treatment, with a range of about 6 to 40 months. Of the approximately 86 participants in the trial, 25 to 30 had longitudinal samples available. An average of roughly 270,000 productive templates and approximately 90,000 productive rearrangements was obtained per sample. General study outcomes and caveats: Sampling times were not matched between sustained-remission and progressing patients, and lymph node repertoires were not studied. Clonality rose at ibrutinib response, remained stable during sustained remission, and dropped back toward baseline at progression. Public clonotypes were rare and either contracted or stayed stable during treatment, and the rise in clonality at ibrutinib response reflected the expansion of private clonotypes. At baseline, clonality was higher than in age-matched healthy donors and showed a strong correlation with circulating CD8+ T-cell counts.

Each clonotype received, on average, 10x coverage in deep resolution sequencing performed on a MiSeq, where the target depth lay between 1 in 1 million and 1 in 200,000 T cells. The immunoSEQ hsTCRB Kit was used to generate TCR beta libraries. The study's processing was this. ImmunoSEQ Data Assistant and ImmunoSEQ Analyzer were used for data analysis, and V, D and J genes were assigned according to IMGT definitions. Clonality, which ranges from 0 to 1, was calculated by subtracting the normalized Shannon entropy of productive rearrangement frequencies from one. Only overrepresented clonotypes making up at least 0.05% of each patient's repertoire were included in the public clonotype analysis. About twelve age-matched healthy donor repertoires from immuneACCESS were used as controls for clonality. TCRdb stores this immuneACCESS table with in-frame sequences only. Part of the clones is absent; in the studies checked, under half of the shortfall reflects unresolved V genes, and no reason is known for the rest. Clone size and the V and J calls come from that table; the DNA yielded D and trimming. This sample gives about 200,000 clones in total; 72% of them show up just once. The leading ten clones occupy 13% of the sample.

The germline V gene specifies SGHTA as CDR1 and FQGNSA as CDR2. The CDR3, from cysteine to phenylalanine, totals 13 residues. Of the read, only the CDR3 DNA is kept; its 39 bases are in frame from base 1. V was cut back by 5 bases and J by 1 base, leaving a gap of 9 bases between them. The sample holds a few counts of this clone. Its cognate antigen has yet to be identified. Base qualities are missing; no much larger clone stands one base away. According to the study, the label for this sample's time point signals: roughly 2 years on ibrutinib. Approximately 2 micrograms of genomic DNA were extracted from cryopreserved PBMCs for TCR beta library preparation. High-throughput TCR beta sequencing was performed on longitudinal blood samples from CLL patients receiving ibrutinib monotherapy. The patients took part in an open-label, single-center phase 2 trial of ibrutinib monotherapy.

Recombination linked TRBV7-2 to TRBJ2-7; TRBD1 is a weak D gene call, 6 bases matching. The specimen comprised PBMCs, sampled after 24 months of ibrutinib treatment. The TCR originated in a human donor with chronic lymphocytic leukemia. CDR3 loop: CASSRDRSYEQYF. The sequenced DNA is TGTGCCAGCAGCCGCGACAGGTCCTACGAGCAGTACTTC.